The 22 T cell receptor beta chains in this list originate from one sample, sequenced in a study of T cell repertoires in cytomegalovirus infection. TCRdb reanalysed the reads using MiXCR and keeps one entry per CDR3 protein. The sample comprises over 90,000 distinct CDR3 sequences, 16% of which are singletons, and 8% to 9.5% rests with the top ten. Sequencing was performed on PBMCs. All receptors come from a human donor in good health (CMV status not recorded). Some clones in this sample may be carry-over from other donors' samples.

This clonotype showed up many times. The rearrangement links TRBV6-6 to TRBJ2-4, with D perhaps TRBD1 or TRBD2 (5 bases each). The CDR3 is 15 residues long. Germline CDR1 reads MNHNY; CDR2 reads SVGAGI (reference sequence). V dropped 7 bases and J dropped 8 bases, with 21 bases sitting between them. The CDR3 DNA sequence: TGTGCCAGCAATCTACTCCGGGACGCATATGACATTCAGTACTTC. This sequence encodes CASNLLRDAYDIQYF.

V gene TRBV19 combines with J gene TRBJ1-5; 10 nucleotides line up with TRBD1. Per the germline V gene, CDR1 is LNHDA and CDR2 is SQIVND (reference sequence). V lost 4 bases to trimming and J lost 6 bases; unmatched junction nucleotides: 3. The CDR3 loop spans 14 amino acids. This CDR3 is CASSTGQGFQPQHF. The CDR3 DNA is TGTGCCAGTAGTACGGGACAGGGGTTTCAGCCCCAGCATTTT.

This rearrangement joins TRBV2 to TRBJ1-2, with D possibly being TRBD1 (6 bases). The CDR3 is 13 amino acids. The germline gives CDR1 SNHLY, CDR2 FYNNEI. V shed 4 bases and J shed 8 bases, with 14 bases lying between them. The CDR3 loop reads CASSATAGEGYTF. For the CDR3, the DNA is TGTGCCAGCAGTGCGACGGCAGGGGAAGGCTACACCTTC.

The table lists this clonotype with many counts. This chain connects TRBV7-9 to TRBJ2-1, with 7 nucleotides matching TRBD1. After removal of 4 bases from V and 7 bases from J, the junction contained 7 bases not matched to a gene. The CDR3 totals 14 residues. Per germline, CDR1 SEHNR and CDR2 FQNEAQ (reference sequence). As DNA, the CDR3 is TGTGCCAGCAGCTGGGACAGCTCGGGGAATGAGCAGTTCTTC. Translation: CASSWDSSGNEQFF.

This sequence joins TRBV10-3 and TRBJ2-1; 8 nucleotides align to TRBD2. The V gene end was trimmed by 4 bases and the J gene end by 0 bases; junction bases not matched to a gene: 5. The CDR3 consists of 16 residues. The germline V gene encodes CDR1 ENHRY and CDR2 SYGVKD. The CDR3, as DNA: TGTGCCATCAGTGTATCAAGCGGGAGCTCCTACAATGAGCAGTTCTTC. Residues: CAISVSSGSSYNEQFF.

This clonotype was observed a few times. The chain carries TRBV7-6 and TRBJ1-1; tentatively, D is TRBD1 (5 bases). Germline CDR1 SGHVS, CDR2 FNYEAQ. The CDR3 is 16 amino acids. V lost 4 bases to trimming and J lost 6 bases, with 21 bases between them. The CDR3 loop reads CASSSTNYDGAPEAFF. The CDR3 DNA is TGTGCCAGCAGCTCTACCAATTATGACGGGGCCCCTGAAGCTTTCTTT.

This clonotype was detected many times. The chain employs TRBV7-2 and TRBJ2-5; tentative D call: TRBD2 (6 bases). The CDR3 is 13 residues long. V lost 5 bases to trimming and J lost 4 bases, with 11 bases between them. Looked up from germline, CDR1 is SGHTA and CDR2 is FQGNSA. The CDR3 spells CASSLGTGETQYF. CDR3 in DNA: TGTGCCAGCAGCCTCGGGACTGGAGAGACCCAGTACTTC.

The V call is TRBV2, the J call TRBJ1-1; D might be TRBD1 (6 bases). V was pared by 6 bases and J by 11 bases, with 16 bases between. The CDR3 extends over 12 amino acids. Germline V gene data show CDR1 as SNHLY and CDR2 as FYNNEI. CDR3 nucleotide sequence: TGTGCCAGCAGACGTACAGGGACGGGCGCTTTCTTT. This gives the protein CASRRTGTGAFF.

The CDR3 reads CASSQEANPGPQETQYF. CDR3 DNA: TGTGCCAGCAGCCAAGAAGCGAACCCCGGCCCCCAAGAGACCCAGTACTTC. V and J are TRBV4-2 and TRBJ2-5; no firm D call. Germline V gene data show CDR1 as LGHNA and CDR2 as YNFKEQ. This CDR3 is built from 17 residues. V was pared by 0 bases and J by 1 base, with 15 bases between.

This clonotype was seen ten or more times. This chain links TRBV6-5 with TRBJ2-3; 9 nucleotides line up with TRBD1. The V and J ends lost 5 bases and 2 bases, in that order; junction bases with no gene match: 8. The germline V gene has CDR1 MNHEY and CDR2 SVGAGI. The CDR3 loop spans 16 amino acids. CDR3 amino acids: CASSLTGTGTTDTQYF. The CDR3 DNA sequence: TGTGCCAGCAGTCTTACCGGGACAGGGACCACAGATACGCAGTATTTT.

This chain connects TRBV28 to TRBJ1-2; D remains ambiguous. CDR3 length equals 13 residues. Germline CDR1 MDHEN, CDR2 SYDVKM. V was clipped by 7 bases and J by 6 bases, with 15 bases between them. Here the CDR3 reads CASIPGPGNGYTF. The CDR3, as DNA: TGTGCCAGCATCCCCGGGCCGGGAAATGGCTACACCTTC.

The J gene is TRBJ1-1, the V gene TRBV7-2; D not resolved. The CDR3 consists of 13 residues. The V and J ends lost 5 bases and 4 bases respectively, with 11 bases between them. CDR1 is SGHTA, CDR2 FQGNSA, per germline. The CDR3 nucleotides are TGTGCCAGCAGCAAAACCCTGACCACTGAAGCTTTCTTT. Residues: CASSKTLTTEAFF.

The chain employs TRBV29-1 and TRBJ1-2; D remains unclear. The germline gives CDR1 SQVTM, CDR2 ANQGSEA. This CDR3 contains 13 residues. Trimming took 3 bases from V and 4 from J, leaving 12 bases between them. CDR3: CSVDRPHVYGYTF. The CDR3 DNA reads as TGCAGCGTTGATAGACCCCACGTCTATGGCTACACCTTC.

CDR3 residues: CATARTGSNTEAFF. The CDR3 DNA reads as TGTGCCACCGCTCGGACAGGGTCGAACACTGAAGCTTTCTTT. The J gene is TRBJ1-1, the V gene TRBV15, with 8 bases identical to TRBD1. Germline V lookup: CDR1 LNHNV, CDR2 YYDKDF (reference sequence). This CDR3 spans 14 amino acids. V dropped 8 bases and J dropped 1; count of bases not matched to a gene: 6.

This clonotype has at least ten counts. The chain uses TRBV28 and TRBJ1-2; maybe TRBD1 (5 bases). The CDR3 has 15 amino acids. In germline, CDR1 is MDHEN, CDR2 SYDVKM. The V gene lost 3 bases and the J gene lost 4 bases, with 15 bases spanning the gap. CDR3 DNA sequence: TGTGCCAGCAGTTTGATTGTAAGGGACCTCTATGGCTACACCTTC. Translating it yields CASSLIVRDLYGYTF.

This clonotype was observed a handful of times. The chain employs TRBV28 and TRBJ2-7; D unclear. The length of the CDR3 is 14 residues. The V gene lost 5 bases and the J gene lost 0 bases, with 11 bases spanning the gap. Germline loops: CDR1 MDHEN, CDR2 SYDVKM. CDR3 residues: CASSPALSSYEQYF. In DNA, the CDR3 is TGTGCCAGCAGTCCCGCCTTGAGCTCCTACGAGCAGTACTTC.

This clonotype was counted many times. The J gene is TRBJ2-3, the V gene TRBV7-3; D gene unclear. The V gene's germline CDR1 is SGHTA and CDR2 FQGTGA. The length of the CDR3 is 14 residues. V was cut by 5 bases and J by 7 bases, with 16 bases left in between. The CDR3 sequence is CASSPQAVGYTQYF. The CDR3 coding sequence is TGTGCCAGCAGCCCCCAGGCGGTGGGATATACGCAGTATTTT. Using reference TRBV7-3 and TRBJ2-3 for the parts outside the CDR3, the full variable domain is GAGVSQTPSNKVTEKGKYVELRCDPISGHTALYWYRQSLGQGPEFLIYFQGTGAADDSGLPNDRFFAVRPEGSVSTLKIQRTERGDSAVYLCASSPQAVGYTQYFGPGTRLTVL.

This clonotype occurred many times. The chain combines TRBV7-2 with TRBJ1-5, with D perhaps TRBD1 (5 bases). This CDR3 is built from 18 residues. Trimming left V 4 bases short and J 7 bases short, with 26 bases between. The V gene's germline CDR1 is SGHTA and CDR2 FQGNSA. CDR3 DNA: TGTGCCAGCAGCTCCCCGCGGGGAGGGGTGTTAAGAGGCCAGCCCCAGCATTTT. It encodes CASSSPRGGVLRGQPQHF.

Of note for this clonotype: A much larger clone differs from this one at a single base, so this may be a read error. The chain links TRBV7-2 to TRBJ2-5; 8 bases fit TRBD1. V gave up 5 bases and J gave up 2 bases; unmatched junction bases: 10. The germline gives CDR1 SGHTA, CDR2 FQGNSA. The CDR3 contains 16 residues. CDR3 nucleotide sequence: TGTACCAGCAGCCGCCAGGGCAGGGGGCGGCAAGAGACCCAGTACTTC. Protein product: CTSSRQGRGRQETQYF. Filled out from reference TRBV7-2 and TRBJ2-5, the complete variable domain reads GAGVSQSPSNKVTEKGKDVELRCDPISGHTALYWYRQSLGQGLEFLIYFQGNSAPDKSGLPSDRFSAERTGGSVSTLTIQRTQQEDSAVYLCTSSRQGRGRQETQYFGPGTRLLVL.

This clonotype showed up many times. The chain's CDR3 is CASSLGAAGYEQYF. In nucleotides, the CDR3 is TGTGCCAGCAGCTTAGGGGCCGCGGGATACGAGCAGTACTTC. This chain uses TRBV7-2 with TRBJ2-7, with a weak D call TRBD2 (6 bases). Germline V gene data show CDR1 as SGHTA and CDR2 as FQGNSA. V lost 1 base and J 4 bases, leaving 11 bases between the germline ends. The CDR3 is 14 amino acids. The full variable domain, with the rest looked up from reference TRBV7-2 and TRBJ2-7, is GAGVSQSPSNKVTEKGKDVELRCDPISGHTALYWYRQSLGQGLEFLIYFQGNSAPDKSGLPSDRFSAERTGGSVSTLTIQRTQQEDSAVYLCASSLGAAGYEQYFGPGTRLTVT.

This clonotype was found many times. The V and J genes are TRBV25-1 and TRBJ2-5; 10 nucleotides align to TRBD1. Unmatched junction bases numbered 9, after V lost 5 bases and J lost 3 bases. CDR3 size: 16 residues. The germline gives CDR1 MGHDK, CDR2 SYGVNS. In DNA, the CDR3 is TGTGCCAGCAGTCCCCTAGCTGGGACAGGGGAAGAGACCCAGTACTTC. As protein: CASSPLAGTGEETQYF.

This clonotype has ten or more counts. The chain couples TRBV19 to TRBJ1-2, with D unclear. The ends were cut back, 3 bases at V and 3 bases at J, with 8 bases in the middle. Germline CDR1 is LNHDA and CDR2 is SQIVND (reference sequence). There are 13 residues in the CDR3. The CDR3 is CASSMNRDYGYTF. The CDR3 nucleotides are TGTGCCAGTAGTATGAATCGGGACTATGGCTACACCTTC.